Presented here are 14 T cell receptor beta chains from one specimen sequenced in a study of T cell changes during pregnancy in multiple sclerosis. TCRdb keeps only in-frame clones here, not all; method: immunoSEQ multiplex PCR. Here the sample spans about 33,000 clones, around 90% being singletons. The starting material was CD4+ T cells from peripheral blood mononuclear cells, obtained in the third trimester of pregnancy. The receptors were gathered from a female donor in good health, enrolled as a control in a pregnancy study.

The CDR3 bases are TGTGCCTGGAGTTTCCGGCGGTCGTACACCGGGGAGCTGTTTTTT. Its translation: CAWSFRRSYTGELFF. This chain uses TRBV30 with TRBJ2-2; no reliable D call. V was pared by 2 bases and J by 3 bases, with 13 bases between. CDR3 length: 15 residues. In germline, CDR1 is GTSNPN, CDR2 SVGIG (reference sequence).

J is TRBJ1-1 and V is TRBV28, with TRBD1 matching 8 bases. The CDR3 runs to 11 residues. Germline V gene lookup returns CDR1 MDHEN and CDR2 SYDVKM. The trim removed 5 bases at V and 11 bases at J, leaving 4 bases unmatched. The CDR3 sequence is CASSPTGVAFF. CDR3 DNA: TGTGCCAGCAGTCCGACAGGGGTGGCTTTCTTT.

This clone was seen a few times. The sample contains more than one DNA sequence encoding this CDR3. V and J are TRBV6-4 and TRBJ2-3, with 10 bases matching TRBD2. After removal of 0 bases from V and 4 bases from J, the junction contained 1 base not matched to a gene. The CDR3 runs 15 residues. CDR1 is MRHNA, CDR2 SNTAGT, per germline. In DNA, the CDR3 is TGTGCCAGCAGTGACTCGAGCGGGGGGGCAGATACGCAGTATTTT. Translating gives CASSDSSGGADTQYF.

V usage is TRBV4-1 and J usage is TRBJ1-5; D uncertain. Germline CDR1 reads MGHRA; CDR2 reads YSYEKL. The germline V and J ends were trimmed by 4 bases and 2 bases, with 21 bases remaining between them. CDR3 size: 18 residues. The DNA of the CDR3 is TGCGCCAGCAGCCTATCCCTTGGATTGAGGGATGGCAATCAGCCCCAGCATTTT. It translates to CASSLSLGLRDGNQPQHF.

CDR3 sequence: CATSREGTGGEGYTF. In DNA, the CDR3 is TGTGCCACCAGCAGAGAAGGGACAGGGGGCGAGGGCTACACCTTC. The rearrangement links TRBV15 to TRBJ1-2; 12 positions agree with TRBD1. The ends lost 0 bases at V and 8 bases at J; junction bases unmatched: 4. The CDR3 is 15 amino acids. Germline CDR1 is LNHNV and CDR2 is YYDKDF (reference sequence). The full variable domain, rest sourced from reference TRBV15 and TRBJ1-2, is DAMVIQNPRYQVTQFGKPVTLSCSQTLNHNVMYWYQQKSSQAPKLLFHYYDKDFNNEADTPDNFQSRRPNTSFCFLDIRSPGLGDTAMYLCATSREGTGGEGYTFGSGTRLTVV.

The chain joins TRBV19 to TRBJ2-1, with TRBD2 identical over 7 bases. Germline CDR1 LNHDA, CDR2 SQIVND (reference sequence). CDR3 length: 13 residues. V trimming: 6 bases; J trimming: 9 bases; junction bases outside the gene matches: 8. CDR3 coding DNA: TGTGCCAGTAGGTCCTTCGGGACTATTGAGCAGTTCTTC. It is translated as CASRSFGTIEQFF.

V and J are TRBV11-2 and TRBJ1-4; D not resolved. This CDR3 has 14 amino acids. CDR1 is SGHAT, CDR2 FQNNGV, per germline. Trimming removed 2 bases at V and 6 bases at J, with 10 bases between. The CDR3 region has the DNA TGTGCCAGCAGCTTAAGAGATCTTGATGAAAAACTGTTTTTT. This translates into CASSLRDLDEKLFF.

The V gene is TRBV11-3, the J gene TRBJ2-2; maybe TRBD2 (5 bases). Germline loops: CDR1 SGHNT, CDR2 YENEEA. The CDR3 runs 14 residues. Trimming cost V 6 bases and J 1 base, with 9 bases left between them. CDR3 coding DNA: TGTGCCAGCAGTTCACGGGGGAACACCGGGGAGCTGTTTTTT. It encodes CASSSRGNTGELFF.

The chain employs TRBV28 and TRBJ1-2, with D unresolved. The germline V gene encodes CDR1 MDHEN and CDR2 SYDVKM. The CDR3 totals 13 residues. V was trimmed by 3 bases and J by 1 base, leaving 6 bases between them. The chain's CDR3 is CASSFRGNYGYTF. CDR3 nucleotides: TGTGCCAGCAGTTTCCGGGGTAACTATGGCTACACCTTC.

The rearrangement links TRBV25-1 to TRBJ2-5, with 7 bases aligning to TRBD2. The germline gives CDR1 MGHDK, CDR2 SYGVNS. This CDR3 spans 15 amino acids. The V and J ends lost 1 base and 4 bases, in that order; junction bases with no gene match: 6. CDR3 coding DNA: TGTGCCAGCAGTGAATCTGAGGGAGGGCGAGAGACCCAGTACTTC. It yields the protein CASSESEGGRETQYF.

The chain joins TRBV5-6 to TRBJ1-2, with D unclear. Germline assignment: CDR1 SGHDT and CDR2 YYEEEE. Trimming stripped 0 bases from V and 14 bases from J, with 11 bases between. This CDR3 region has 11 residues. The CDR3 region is CASSLERIKTF. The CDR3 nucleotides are TGTGCCAGCAGCTTGGAGCGGATAAAGACCTTC. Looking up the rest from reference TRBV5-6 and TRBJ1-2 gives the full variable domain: DAGVTQSPTHLIKTRGQQVTLRCSPKSGHDTVSWYQQALGQGPQFIFQYYEEEERQRGNFPDRFSGHQFPNYSSELNVNALLLGDSALYLCASSLERIKTFGSGTRLTVV.

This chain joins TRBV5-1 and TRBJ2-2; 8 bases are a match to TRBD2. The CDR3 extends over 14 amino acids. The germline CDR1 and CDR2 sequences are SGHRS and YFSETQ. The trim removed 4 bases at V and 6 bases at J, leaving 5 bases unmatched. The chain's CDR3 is CASSTGLVAGELFF. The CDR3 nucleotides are TGCGCCAGCAGCACGGGACTAGTCGCCGGGGAGCTGTTTTTT.

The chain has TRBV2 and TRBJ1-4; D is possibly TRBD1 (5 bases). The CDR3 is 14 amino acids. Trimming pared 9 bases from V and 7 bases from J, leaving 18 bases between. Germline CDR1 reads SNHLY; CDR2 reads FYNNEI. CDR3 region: CASHHGGGVEKLFF. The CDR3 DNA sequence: TGTGCCAGTCACCACGGGGGGGGTGTTGAAAAACTGTTTTTT.

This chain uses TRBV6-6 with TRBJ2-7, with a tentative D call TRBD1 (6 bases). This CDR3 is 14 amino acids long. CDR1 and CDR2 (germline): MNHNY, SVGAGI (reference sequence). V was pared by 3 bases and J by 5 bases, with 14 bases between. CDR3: CASSYWQGMDEQYF. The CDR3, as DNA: TGTGCCAGCAGTTATTGGCAGGGGATGGACGAGCAGTACTTC.